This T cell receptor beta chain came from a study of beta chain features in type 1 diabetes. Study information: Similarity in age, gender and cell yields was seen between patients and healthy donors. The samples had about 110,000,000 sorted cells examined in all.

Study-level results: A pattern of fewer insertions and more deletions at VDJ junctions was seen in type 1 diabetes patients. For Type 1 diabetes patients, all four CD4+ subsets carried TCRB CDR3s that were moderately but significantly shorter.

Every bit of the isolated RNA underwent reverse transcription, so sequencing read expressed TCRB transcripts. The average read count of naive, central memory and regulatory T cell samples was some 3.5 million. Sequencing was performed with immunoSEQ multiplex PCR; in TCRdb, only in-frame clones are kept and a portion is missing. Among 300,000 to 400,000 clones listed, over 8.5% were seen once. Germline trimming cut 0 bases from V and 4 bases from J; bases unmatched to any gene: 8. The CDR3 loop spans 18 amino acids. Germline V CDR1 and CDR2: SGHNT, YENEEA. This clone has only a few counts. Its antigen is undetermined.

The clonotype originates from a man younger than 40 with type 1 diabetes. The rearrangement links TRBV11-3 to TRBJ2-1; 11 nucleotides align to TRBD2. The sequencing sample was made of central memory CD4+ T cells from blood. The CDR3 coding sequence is TGTGCCAGCAGCTTAGATCAGGGCGGGACTAGCGGTTACAATGAGCAGTTCTTC. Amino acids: CASSLDQGGTSGYNEQFF. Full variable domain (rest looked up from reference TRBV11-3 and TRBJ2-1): EAGVVQSPRYKIIEKKQPVAFWCNPISGHNTLYWYLQNLGQGPELLIRYENEEAVDDSQLPKDRFSAERLKGVDSTLKIQPAELGDSAVYLCASSLDQGGTSGYNEQFFGPGTRLTVL.